Described below is a single T cell receptor beta chain sequence and its context. V was shortened by 6 bases and J by 6 bases, with 11 bases between the two germline ends. CDR1 is SGHTA and CDR2 is FQGNSA in the germline V gene. The CDR3 covers 13 residues. The data were obtained in a study of blood T cell repertoires in COVID-19. Original methodology: Reference gene primers were amplified, and this amplification served to estimate nucleated cell counts. Libraries were prepared by immunoSEQ multiplex PCR; TCRdb keeps only in-frame clonotypes and omits some of them. V, J and clone size are taken as reported in that table, and D and trimming were inferred from the DNA itself. This sample has 110,000 to 150,000 clones, with around 87% found just once.

Sequencing was done on a sample of peripheral blood. The chain uses TRBV7-2 and TRBJ2-2; no reliable D call. The clonotype was recovered from a woman in her sixties or seventies with active COVID-19. CDR3: CASRTRGPGELFF. CDR3 bases: TGTGCCAGCAGGACGAGAGGTCCCGGGGAGCTGTTTTTT.